What follows are 13 T cell receptor beta chains derived from one specimen sequenced in a study of blood T cell repertoires in COVID-19. Using immunoSEQ multiplex PCR, the repertoire was profiled, and TCRdb retains in-frame clones only, with some absent. The repertoire holds approximately 210,000 clones, with 83% as singletons. The sequencing input was peripheral blood. All receptors derive from a woman between 45 and 65 years old with acute or convalescent COVID-19.

The J gene is TRBJ2-5, the V gene TRBV6-6, with 9 nucleotides matching TRBD2. The CDR3 covers 15 residues. J gave up 3 bases and V 5 bases, and 7 bases lay outside the gene matches. CDR1 and CDR2 from the germline V gene are MNHNY and SVGAGI (reference sequence). CDR3 nucleotides: TGTGCCAGCAGTCCCGTAGCGGGAGTAGAAGAGACCCAGTACTTC. Encoded protein: CASSPVAGVEETQYF.

The chain has TRBV6-1 and TRBJ1-1; 7 bases are shared with TRBD1. This CDR3 has 15 residues. In germline, CDR1 is MNHNS, CDR2 SASEGT. The V gene end was trimmed by 2 bases and the J gene end by 5 bases; junction bases not matched to a gene: 8. Here the CDR3 reads CASSETGQEGTEAFF. The CDR3 nucleotides are TGTGCCAGCAGTGAAACAGGACAGGAGGGAACTGAAGCTTTCTTT.

The chain combines TRBV6-6 with TRBJ2-5; the D gene is possibly TRBD2 (5 bases). V was pared by 8 bases and J by 7 bases, with 26 bases between. This CDR3 has 16 residues. Germline CDR1 is MNHNY and CDR2 is SVGAGI (reference sequence). CDR3 region: CASGYPRGAEIGTQYF. In nucleotides, the CDR3 is TGTGCCAGCGGGTACCCCCGGGGAGCAGAAATTGGGACCCAGTACTTC.

The V call is TRBV5-1, the J call TRBJ2-3, with 10 positions matching TRBD2. V gave up 6 bases and J gave up 0 bases; unmatched junction bases: 4. There are 15 residues in the CDR3. Germline V gives CDR1 SGHRS, CDR2 YFSETQ. CDR3 nucleotides: TGCGCCAGCAACGGACTAGCGGTTAGCACAGATACGCAGTATTTT. Its protein product is CASNGLAVSTDTQYF.

The chain couples TRBV5-1 to TRBJ2-6; 7 bases fit TRBD2. The CDR3 totals 21 residues. With V trimmed by 0 bases and J by 0 bases, 15 bases remained unmatched. Germline V gives CDR1 SGHRS, CDR2 YFSETQ. This chain's CDR3 is CASSLAPITGGPRSGANVLTF. CDR3 sequence (DNA): TGCGCCAGCAGCTTGGCCCCCATAACGGGAGGCCCACGCTCTGGGGCCAACGTCCTGACTTTC.

The CDR3 region is CASMKDRSYNEQFF. The CDR3 region has the DNA TGTGCCAGCATGAAGGACAGGTCCTACAATGAGCAGTTCTTC. This chain links TRBV11-1 with TRBJ2-1, with 7 bases that match TRBD1. V was clipped by 7 bases and J by 1 base; unmatched bases: 4. CDR1 is SGHAT, CDR2 FQDESV, per germline (reference sequence). This CDR3 has 14 amino acids.

There are a few counts of this clone. The chain combines TRBV7-9 with TRBJ2-1, with TRBD2 matching over 9 bases. The CDR3 runs 14 residues. V lost 2 bases, J lost 8 bases, and 4 bases stayed unmatched. The germline CDR1 and CDR2 sequences are SEHNR and FQNEAQ (reference sequence). This CDR3 reads CASSLSGRLDEQFF. The DNA for the CDR3 is TGTGCCAGCAGCTTAAGCGGGAGGCTAGATGAGCAGTTCTTC.

V usage is TRBV11-2 and J usage is TRBJ2-1; TRBD2 matches 10 bases. Germline assignment: CDR1 SGHAT and CDR2 FQNNGV. J gave up 8 bases and V 5 bases, and 15 bases lay outside the gene matches. This CDR3 is built from 17 residues. The CDR3 coding sequence is TGTGCCAGCAGCCCAGGGGGTATAGCGGGAGGAGGAGATGAGCAGTTCTTC. Translating it yields CASSPGGIAGGGDEQFF.

This chain connects TRBV11-2 to TRBJ2-7; no firm D call. Per the germline V gene, CDR1 is SGHAT and CDR2 is FQNNGV. Trimming stripped 8 bases from V and 7 bases from J, with 15 bases between. The CDR3 totals 12 residues. In nucleotides, the CDR3 is TGTGCCAGCGGCCACGGATCAGGAGAGCAGTACTTC. Protein product: CASGHGSGEQYF.

This clone has only a few counts. This chain connects TRBV28 to TRBJ2-7, with 7 bases aligning to TRBD1. V trimming: 6 bases; J trimming: 4 bases; junction bases outside the gene matches: 9. CDR3 length: 14 amino acids. CDR1 and CDR2 from the germline V gene are MDHEN and SYDVKM. The DNA for the CDR3 is TGTGCCAGCAGCACACCGGGACAGAATTACGAGCAGTACTTC. This encodes CASSTPGQNYEQYF.

This rearrangement joins TRBV29-1 to TRBJ1-3; 7 bases agree with TRBD1. Germline V gives CDR1 SQVTM, CDR2 ANQGSEA. J was trimmed by 0 bases and V by 7 bases; bases with no gene match: 15. CDR3 length equals 17 residues. The CDR3 nucleotides are TGCAGCGACGCAATACCCCCGGGACAGACCTCTGGAAACACCATATATTTT. The encoded protein is CSDAIPPGQTSGNTIYF.

The chain couples TRBV10-3 to TRBJ2-7; TRBD2 matches 12 bases. Germline V gene sequence: CDR1 ENHRY, CDR2 SYGVKD. CDR3 length: 15 amino acids. After removal of 5 bases from V and 4 bases from J, the junction contained 6 bases not matched to a gene. CDR3 sequence (DNA): TGTGCCATCAGTTCGGGGACTAGCGGGTCGTACGAGCAGTACTTC. It translates to CAISSGTSGSYEQYF.

This chain joins TRBV27 and TRBJ2-1, with 7 positions matching TRBD2. Germline values: CDR1 MNHEY, CDR2 SMNVEV (reference sequence). V was clipped by 5 bases and J by 8 bases; unmatched bases: 12. CDR3 length: 15 residues. CDR3 in DNA: TGTGCCAGCAGTATTGAGGGAGGGCCTTGGGATGAGCAGTTCTTC. It translates to CASSIEGGPWDEQFF.